This TCR beta chain was captured in a study of shared clonotypes between healthy human individuals. V was pared by 3 bases and J by 9 bases, with 4 bases of the junction left unmatched. The germline V gene encodes CDR1 SGDLS and CDR2 YYNGEE. The length of the CDR3 is 14 residues. Using immunoSEQ multiplex PCR, the repertoire was profiled, and TCRdb retains in-frame clones only, with some absent. The sample gives millions of clones, roughly 94% of which show up once; roughly 0.13% is in the top ten. About this clone: Its antigen is undetermined.

The study's findings and limits: Compared with clonotypes that all four donors shared, non-shared clonotypes had lower generation probabilities.

This chain connects TRBV9 to TRBJ1-6, with 9 bases identical to TRBD1. The sequenced material came from naive CD4+ T cells sorted from blood. Subset in this sample: CD45RA+ positively selected. The TCR comes from a young man in good health. The CDR3 spells CASSGPGQGSPLHF. The CDR3 DNA reads as TGTGCCAGCAGCGGGCCGGGACAGGGTTCACCCCTCCACTTT.